The subject of this entry is one T cell receptor beta chain. The sample originates from a study of regulatory T cells in long-lasting Graves disease. Sequencing libraries for TCR beta were prepared with iRepertoire HTBI primers and Arm-PCR of CDR3 regions. A single record per CDR3 protein comes from TCRdb applying MiXCR to the multiplex PCR reads. The table has roughly 530,000 distinct CDR3 sequences, roughly 16% seen once. Time point meaning: newly diagnosed GD, antithyroid drugs for less than 3 months. There was RNA extracted from PBMCs, and the TCR library was made from it. The authors drew patients from an endocrinology department in Xi'an, China. Tubes containing EDTA received roughly 10 milliliters of drawn peripheral blood. Germline V gene data show CDR1 as DFQATT and CDR2 as SNEGSKA (reference sequence). The trim removed 4 bases at V and 0 bases at J, leaving 14 bases unmatched. CDR3 length equals 18 residues.

These data also formed part of another study, on T cells in Graves' hyperthyroidism and ophthalmopathy. From that study: It was considered stable Graves' hyperthyroidism when ophthalmopathy did not progress within 18 months.

The sequence derives from a woman in her forties or fifties with Graves disease. This specimen was peripheral blood mononuclear cells (PBMCs), taken at new diagnosis, from a patient treated with antithyroid drugs. The chain recombines TRBV20-1 with TRBJ2-4; 8 bases map to TRBD2. The CDR3 spells CSATGRAGVPLAKNIQYF. CDR3 DNA: TGCAGTGCTACCGGCCGAGCGGGGGTCCCCTTAGCCAAAAACATTCAGTACTTC.